This TCR beta chain stems from a study of blood T cells in healthy people across ages. Whole-study findings and limits: Whereas aged donors had fewer naive CD4+ cells, long-lived donors had more of them and higher diversity. Correlation between TCR beta diversity and naive T cell percentage was strong.

The CDR3 length is 16 residues. Trimming removed 4 bases at V and 4 bases at J, with 18 bases between. CDR1 SGHRS and CDR2 YFSETQ come from the germline V gene. Note on this clonotype: What it binds is unknown.

Using a J-beta primer mix together with a sample-barcoded 5' primer, a second PCR was run for roughly 6 to 12 cycles. Each CDR3 protein gets one entry after TCRdb re-called the 5' RACE reads with MiXCR. The table includes 550,000 to 600,000 distinct CDR3 sequences, roughly 29% detected once. The sample taken for sequencing was blood. This TCR came from a woman in her seventies in good health. This sequence joins TRBV5-1 and TRBJ1-5, with D hard to call. The chain's CDR3 is CASSPAAGMQNQPQHF. The CDR3 DNA is TGCGCCAGCAGCCCAGCTGCCGGGATGCAAAATCAGCCCCAGCATTTT.